These 5 T cell receptor beta chains originate from one sample sequenced in a study of T cell changes during pregnancy in multiple sclerosis. Clones were read by immunoSEQ multiplex PCR, and TCRdb kept only the in-frame ones, dropping some. Of about 110,000 clones listed, more than 85% were seen once; the top ten hold about 1.5%. The input for sequencing was peripheral blood, taken in the third trimester of pregnancy. These receptors originate from a female donor with multiple sclerosis, enrolled in a pregnancy study.

The J gene is TRBJ1-1, the V gene TRBV7-2; TRBD1 matches at 7 bases. The germline V gene has CDR1 SGHTA and CDR2 FQGNSA. The trim removed 0 bases at V and 2 bases at J, leaving 6 bases unmatched. The CDR3 sequence is 16 residues long. CDR3 nucleotide sequence: TGTGCCAGCAGCTTAGCGACAGGGTCTTTAAACACTGAAGCTTTCTTT. This translates into CASSLATGSLNTEAFF.

The rearrangement joins TRBV7-9 to TRBJ2-7; 9 nucleotides agree with TRBD2. The length of the CDR3 is 14 residues. CDR1 is SEHNR and CDR2 is FQNEAQ in the germline V gene (reference sequence). J lost 6 bases, V lost 5 bases, and 8 bases had no gene match. The CDR3 reads CASSTGTSFLEQYF. CDR3 nucleotides: TGTGCCAGCAGCACGGGGACTAGCTTTCTCGAGCAGTACTTC.

The rearrangement links TRBV5-1 to TRBJ1-3; 7 bases agree with TRBD1. The CDR3 sequence is 16 residues long. Germline V lookup: CDR1 SGHRS, CDR2 YFSETQ. J was trimmed by 2 bases and V by 1 base; bases with no gene match: 6. CDR3 bases: TGCGCCAGCAGCTTGTCGACAGGGAACACTGGAAACACCATATATTTT. This gives the protein CASSLSTGNTGNTIYF.

The chain has TRBV2 and TRBJ2-2, with D perhaps matching TRBD1 (6 bases). Germline lookup yields CDR1 SNHLY and CDR2 FYNNEI. The ends were cut back, 6 bases at V and 0 bases at J, with 8 bases in the middle. CDR3 length equals 14 residues. In DNA, the CDR3 is TGTGCCAGCAGGGACAGAACGAACACCGGGGAGCTGTTTTTT. As protein: CASRDRTNTGELFF. The whole variable domain, remainder taken from reference TRBV2 and TRBJ2-2, is EPEVTQTPSHQVTQMGQEVILRCVPISNHLYFYWYRQILGQKVEFLVSFYNNEISEKSEIFDDQFSVERPDGSNFTLKIRSTKLEDSAMYFCASRDRTNTGELFFGEGSRLTVL.

The rearrangement links TRBV4-1 to TRBJ1-2; 10 bases are shared with TRBD1. Germline V gene lookup returns CDR1 MGHRA and CDR2 YSYEKL. The ends lost 0 bases at V and 4 bases at J; junction bases unmatched: 11. The CDR3 runs 18 residues. CDR3 residues: CASSQEPGQGIWGYGYTF. The CDR3 coding sequence is TGCGCCAGCAGCCAAGAGCCGGGACAGGGGATATGGGGCTATGGCTACACCTTC.